The next 2 T cell receptor beta chains were all read from a single sample in a study of T-cell reconstitution after alpha-beta-depleted transplantation in children. Unique molecular identifiers tagged the TCRbeta library. TCRdb redid the calling of the PCR reads with MiXCR, one entry per CDR3 protein. Among some 240,000 distinct CDR3 sequences listed, around 8.9% were seen once. Sequenced material: PBMCs from the stem cell graft donor, taken from the stem cell graft. The receptors here all came from a human donor who donated a stem cell graft to a child with SCID.

This clonotype showed up many times. This chain connects TRBV5-1 to TRBJ1-1, with D maybe TRBD1 (5 bases). Germline V gene data show CDR1 as SGHRS and CDR2 as YFSETQ. V lost 2 bases and J lost 4, with 15 bases in between. This CDR3 contains 15 residues. The CDR3 sequence is CASSFEGDGSTEAFF. CDR3 in DNA: TGCGCCAGCAGCTTTGAAGGGGACGGAAGCACTGAAGCTTTCTTT.

This clonotype was counted between two and nine times. The V and J genes are TRBV3-1 and TRBJ2-5; 9 nucleotides agree with TRBD1. The V and J ends lost 6 bases and 4 bases, in that order; junction bases with no gene match: 3. The CDR3 runs 13 residues. Germline V CDR1 and CDR2: LGHDT, YNNKEL (reference sequence). The chain's CDR3 is CASRPGQGETQYF. The CDR3 DNA sequence: TGTGCCAGCAGACCGGGACAGGGAGAGACCCAGTACTTC.